This T cell receptor beta chain came from a study of control samples from healthy donors and cancer patients. Sequenced by immunoSEQ multiplex PCR; TCRdb stores in-frame clones only, minus some. The table shows 400,000 to 450,000 clones, with over 75% occurring only once. Germline V gene sequence: CDR1 GTSNPN, CDR2 SVGIG (reference sequence). Trimming pared 1 base from V and 4 bases from J, leaving 13 bases between. This CDR3 is 14 amino acids long. This sequence was found in a man aged 35-49 years with head and neck cancer. Sequencing input: PBMCs. J is TRBJ1-1 and V is TRBV30; D call uncertain. This chain's CDR3 is CAWSGPPATTEAFF. Written as DNA, the CDR3 is TGTGCCTGGAGTGGCCCACCAGCTACCACTGAAGCTTTCTTT.